One sample yielded the 32 T cell receptor beta chains listed below, sequenced in a study of long-term antiretroviral therapy in people with HIV. Version v3.0 of the immunoSEQ assay ran at survey level. Generated by immunoSEQ multiplex PCR, the TCRdb table keeps only in-frame clones and is missing some. The sample carries 20,000 or so clones, around 90% recorded once. The specimen comprised unsorted PBMCs, sampled 2.1 years after starting antiretroviral therapy. The receptors stem from a man aged 18 to 29 with HIV.

The V gene is TRBV30, the J gene TRBJ2-3; D unresolved. V lost 0 bases and J 0 bases, leaving 4 bases between the germline ends. CDR3 length: 13 residues. Germline V gene lookup returns CDR1 GTSNPN and CDR2 SVGIG (reference sequence). In DNA form, the CDR3 reads TGTGCCTGGAGTGTAGCAAGCACAGATACGCAGTATTTT. Its protein is CAWSVASTDTQYF.

This clone was observed a few times. The gene calls are TRBV7-2 and TRBJ1-5, with TRBD1 identical over 8 bases. This CDR3 has 17 amino acids. Germline CDR1 is SGHTA and CDR2 is FQGNSA. J was trimmed by 2 bases and V by 4 bases; bases with no gene match: 10. The CDR3 nucleotides are TGTGCCAGCAGCTCTTCAGGGGGCGGCTGGGGCAATCAGCCCCAGCATTTT. Protein product: CASSSSGGGWGNQPQHF.

The CDR3 nucleotides read TGTGCCAGCAGTCGAGGGTACGAGCAGTACTTC. Its protein product is CASSRGYEQYF. This sequence joins TRBV6-5 and TRBJ2-7; a possible D gene is TRBD2 (5 bases). Trimming left V 5 bases short and J 4 bases short, with 6 bases between. The V gene's germline CDR1 is MNHEY and CDR2 SVGAGI. The CDR3 contains 11 residues.

The V and J genes are TRBV11-2 and TRBJ2-7, with no clear D. There are 12 residues in the CDR3. Germline V gene sequence: CDR1 SGHAT, CDR2 FQNNGV. Trimming removed 5 bases from V and 2 bases from J, with 7 bases in between. CDR3 in amino acids: CASSLYTYEQYF. CDR3 sequence (DNA): TGTGCCAGCAGCCTCTATACCTACGAGCAGTACTTC.

The gene calls are TRBV6-6 and TRBJ1-1, with D maybe TRBD1 (5 bases). CDR1 is MNHNY, CDR2 SVGAGI, per germline (reference sequence). The V and J ends lost 6 bases and 3 bases respectively, with 8 bases between them. The CDR3 spans 12 residues. The DNA for the CDR3 is TGTGCCAGCAGCTTGACAGACACTGAAGCTTTCTTT. Translated: CASSLTDTEAFF.

This chain connects TRBV11-2 to TRBJ2-7, with D perhaps TRBD1 (5 bases). This CDR3 has 17 amino acids. Trimming stripped 0 bases from V and 0 bases from J, with 15 bases between. CDR1 is SGHAT and CDR2 is FQNNGV in the germline V gene. The CDR3 loop reads CASSLDLGTGSSYEQYF. CDR3 DNA sequence: TGTGCCAGCAGCTTAGATCTAGGAACAGGAAGCTCCTACGAGCAGTACTTC.

The chain recombines TRBV19 with TRBJ2-1, with 12 positions matching TRBD2. The CDR3 contains 15 residues. Germline V gene data show CDR1 as LNHDA and CDR2 as SQIVND (reference sequence). The V gene end was trimmed by 3 bases and the J gene end by 10 bases; junction bases not matched to a gene: 7. CDR3 bases: TGTGCCAGTAGTATCCCTCGGACTAGCGGGGCCGAGCAGTTCTTC. Translation gives CASSIPRTSGAEQFF.

This chain connects TRBV9 to TRBJ2-1; weak D call: TRBD1 (7 bases). This CDR3 spans 14 amino acids. The germline V and J ends were trimmed by 1 base and 5 bases, with 10 bases remaining between them. Germline V gene data show CDR1 as SGDLS and CDR2 as YYNGEE. CDR3 region: CASSVRGTDNEQFF. The CDR3 nucleotides are TGTGCCAGCAGCGTACGGGGGACAGACAATGAGCAGTTCTTC.

V is TRBV5-1 and J is TRBJ2-3, with D perhaps TRBD2 (6 bases). The CDR3 is made up of 13 amino acids. Germline CDR1 SGHRS, CDR2 YFSETQ. CDR3 bases: TGCATCAAAGGGAAAGGGAGGACAGATACGCAGTATTTT. Protein: CIKGKGRTDTQYF.

The rearrangement links TRBV9 to TRBJ2-6, with D tentatively TRBD1 or TRBD2 (5 bases each). The germline CDR1 and CDR2 sequences are SGDLS and YYNGEE. The CDR3 length is 16 residues. Deletions cut 3 bases from V and 2 bases from J, with 12 bases between. The CDR3 spells CASSAGATTGANVLTF. The CDR3 nucleotides read TGTGCCAGCAGCGCCGGGGCTACTACTGGGGCCAACGTCCTGACTTTC.

This sequence joins TRBV9 and TRBJ2-3, with 8 nucleotides matching TRBD2. The germline V gene has CDR1 SGDLS and CDR2 YYNGEE. The CDR3 has 15 amino acids. The trim removed 0 bases at V and 3 bases at J, leaving 3 bases unmatched. The CDR3 DNA follows: TGTGCCAGCAGCGTAGTTGCGGGGGGAACAGATACGCAGTATTTT. Protein product: CASSVVAGGTDTQYF.

The V gene is TRBV9, the J gene TRBJ2-7, with D perhaps being TRBD1 or TRBD2 (5 bases each). Per germline, CDR1 SGDLS and CDR2 YYNGEE. The CDR3 spans 15 residues. V gave up 0 bases and J gave up 2 bases, with 12 bases separating them. CDR3: CASSVDGGTPYEQYF. CDR3 nucleotide sequence: TGTGCCAGCAGCGTAGATGGTGGGACCCCCTACGAGCAGTACTTC. The whole variable domain, remainder taken from reference TRBV9 and TRBJ2-7, is DSGVTQTPKHLITATGQRVTLRCSPRSGDLSVYWYQQSLDQGLQFLIQYYNGEERAKGNILERFSAQQFPDLHSELNLSSLELGDSALYFCASSVDGGTPYEQYFGPGTRLTVT.

The chain employs TRBV28 and TRBJ2-5; D may be TRBD1 (5 bases). The CDR3 is 13 residues long. The V and J ends lost 8 bases and 0 bases respectively, with 10 bases between them. CDR1 is MDHEN, CDR2 SYDVKM, per germline. CDR3 sequence (DNA): TGTGCCAGCGTTACAGGACACCAAGAGACCCAGTACTTC. Encoded protein: CASVTGHQETQYF.

CDR3 sequence reads: CASSLLSDQPQHF. CDR3 sequence (DNA): TGTGCCAGCAGCTTACTGTCCGATCAGCCCCAGCATTTT. This chain joins TRBV5-6 and TRBJ1-5; D remains unclear. Trimming stripped 2 bases from V and 5 bases from J, with 8 bases between. The germline CDR1 and CDR2 sequences are SGHDT and YYEEEE. CDR3 size: 13 residues.

The V call is TRBV11-1, the J call TRBJ2-7; D possibly matches TRBD1 or TRBD2 (6 bases each). The CDR3 has 15 residues. Germline V CDR1 and CDR2: SGHAT, FQDESV (reference sequence). V lost 1 base and J 2 bases, leaving 12 bases between the germline ends. The DNA of the CDR3 is TGTGCCAGCAGCTTAGAACAGGGAGGTACCTACGAGCAGTACTTC. It specifies CASSLEQGGTYEQYF.

The chain uses TRBV4-2 and TRBJ1-1; D is perhaps TRBD1 (6 bases). Trimming shortened V by 8 bases and J by 1 base, and 17 bases separated the two germline ends. Germline V gene sequence: CDR1 LGHNA, CDR2 YNFKEQ. The CDR3 has 15 amino acids. CDR3 sequence reads: CASGRTELKNTEAFF. The CDR3 DNA reads TGTGCCAGCGGGAGGACAGAGCTCAAGAACACTGAAGCTTTCTTT.

The table lists this clone with a few counts. The J gene is TRBJ2-7, the V gene TRBV7-9; D unresolved. This CDR3 has 13 amino acids. Trimming took 2 bases from V and 2 from J, leaving 7 bases between them. Germline V CDR1 and CDR2: SEHNR, FQNEAQ (reference sequence). The CDR3 sequence: CASSLTEPYEQYF. CDR3 bases: TGTGCCAGCAGCTTAACAGAACCCTACGAGCAGTACTTC.

This chain links TRBV27 with TRBJ2-7, with TRBD1 identical over 8 bases. The CDR3 is 14 amino acids. J was trimmed by 11 bases and V by 6 bases; bases with no gene match: 15. Germline V gene sequence: CDR1 MNHEY, CDR2 SMNVEV (reference sequence). CDR3 amino acids: CASSPGGGTFGEYF. DNA of the CDR3: TGTGCCAGCAGCCCAGGGGGCGGAACTTTCGGGGAGTACTTC.

V is TRBV27 and J is TRBJ1-2; 7 bases fit TRBD1. The trim removed 3 bases at V and 5 bases at J, leaving 9 bases unmatched. Germline-derived CDR1 and CDR2 are MNHEY and SMNVEV (reference sequence). The CDR3 is 15 residues long. The DNA of the CDR3 is TGTGCCAGCAGTTTTAGGGACAGCGGACTTTATGGCTACACCTTC. Protein sequence: CASSFRDSGLYGYTF.

CDR3 in DNA: TGTGCCAGCAGTTTTGTCGGGGACAGCACAGATACGCAGTATTTT. Its protein is CASSFVGDSTDTQYF. V gene TRBV27 combines with J gene TRBJ2-3; tentatively, D is TRBD1 or TRBD2 (5 bases each). There are 15 residues in the CDR3. Germline V lookup: CDR1 MNHEY, CDR2 SMNVEV (reference sequence). V lost 3 bases and J lost 0, with 10 bases in between.

The gene calls are TRBV29-1 and TRBJ2-1, with D hard to call. V lost 5 bases to trimming and J lost 0 bases, with 8 bases between them. The CDR3 loop spans 13 amino acids. Germline V CDR1 and CDR2: SQVTM, ANQGSEA. Written as DNA, the CDR3 is TGCAGCGTTTATAGGAGCTCCTACAATGAGCAGTTCTTC. It translates to CSVYRSSYNEQFF.

The genes are TRBV2 and TRBJ2-7; the match to TRBD2 covers 7 bases. Germline V lookup: CDR1 SNHLY, CDR2 FYNNEI. V was clipped by 7 bases and J by 4 bases; unmatched bases: 4. The CDR3 has 12 amino acids. CDR3 sequence (DNA): TGTGCCAGCATGGTGGGAGGGTACGAGCAGTACTTC. It codes for CASMVGGYEQYF.

This chain connects TRBV4-3 to TRBJ2-7, with 9 bases aligning to TRBD2. Trimming removed 2 bases from V and 2 bases from J; junction bases left unmatched: 4. The CDR3 loop spans 15 amino acids. Germline CDR1 LGHNA, CDR2 YSLEER. The CDR3 is CASSQTTSGTYEQYF. Here the CDR3 DNA reads TGCGCCAGCAGCCAAACGACTAGCGGTACCTACGAGCAGTACTTC.

This chain uses TRBV7-9 with TRBJ1-2, with D perhaps TRBD1 (5 bases). V was clipped by 5 bases and J by 4 bases, with 11 bases between them. Germline-derived CDR1 and CDR2 are SEHNR and FQNEAQ (reference sequence). This CDR3 spans 13 amino acids. In DNA, the CDR3 is TGTGCCAGCAGCCGGGACGGGGCCTATGGCTACACCTTC. It specifies CASSRDGAYGYTF.

The rearrangement links TRBV2 to TRBJ1-5, with D perhaps matching TRBD1 (5 bases). CDR1 is SNHLY, CDR2 FYNNEI, per germline. The CDR3 totals 15 residues. Between the trimmed V and J ends, which lost 3 bases and 6 bases, there was a span of 15 bases. As DNA, the CDR3 is TGTGCCAGCAGTGACCCCGGCAGGGAGGGTCAGCCCCAGCATTTT. Protein product: CASSDPGREGQPQHF.

V is TRBV4-1 and J is TRBJ1-1; D gene ambiguous. The V gene lost 2 bases and the J gene lost 5 bases, with 12 bases spanning the gap. This CDR3 spans 14 amino acids. Germline loops: CDR1 MGHRA, CDR2 YSYEKL. The CDR3: CASSQNPGDTEAFF. The CDR3 DNA reads as TGCGCCAGCAGCCAAAATCCCGGGGATACTGAAGCTTTCTTT.

The chain links TRBV7-9 to TRBJ2-7; D is possibly TRBD1 (6 bases). There are 15 residues in the CDR3. Looked up from germline, CDR1 is SEHNR and CDR2 is FQNEAQ (reference sequence). V lost 5 bases, J lost 6 bases, and 20 bases lay in between. As DNA, the CDR3 is TGTGCCAGCAGCCTCCAAGGGGGTCCCTACTCCGAGCAGTACTTC. This codes for CASSLQGGPYSEQYF. Looking up the rest from reference TRBV7-9 and TRBJ2-7 gives the full variable domain: DTGVSQNPRHKITKRGQNVTFRCDPISEHNRLYWYRQTLGQGPEFLTYFQNEAQLEKSRLLSDRFSAERPKGSFSTLEIQRTEQGDSAMYLCASSLQGGPYSEQYFGPGTRLTVT.

The V and J genes are TRBV27 and TRBJ2-5, with 8 bases aligning to TRBD2. Germline assignment: CDR1 MNHEY and CDR2 SMNVEV (reference sequence). This CDR3 comprises 10 residues. This CDR3 is CASGEETQYF. DNA of the CDR3: TGTGCTAGCGGGGAAGAGACCCAGTACTTC.

The table lists this clone with a count of one. The CDR3 here is CAIRGQSSYEQYF. CDR3 bases: TGTGCCATCAGGGGTCAAAGCTCCTACGAGCAGTACTTC. J is TRBJ2-7 and V is TRBV10-3; D gene ambiguous. The V end was cut by 6 bases, the J end by 0 bases, with 9 bases between. Germline CDR1 is ENHRY and CDR2 is SYGVKD. The CDR3 is 13 residues long.

This chain uses TRBV19 with TRBJ1-1, with TRBD1 identical over 10 bases. The V gene end was trimmed by 9 bases and the J gene end by 10 bases; junction bases not matched to a gene: 8. CDR1 and CDR2 from the germline V gene are LNHDA and SQIVND (reference sequence). The CDR3 has 12 residues. CDR3 amino acids: CASLGQGSGAFF. CDR3 DNA sequence: TGTGCCAGCTTGGGACAGGGGTCCGGAGCTTTCTTT.

The chain joins TRBV20-1 to TRBJ2-3, with no clear D. The CDR3 length is 11 residues. Germline CDR1 and CDR2: DFQATT and SNEGSKA (reference sequence). The V and J ends lost 2 bases and 11 bases respectively, with 11 bases between them. The chain's CDR3 is CSARSGSQQYF. The CDR3 coding sequence is TGCAGTGCTAGAAGTGGTAGCCAGCAGTATTTT.

The chain carries TRBV6-5 and TRBJ2-7, with D perhaps matching TRBD2 (7 bases). The V gene's germline CDR1 is MNHEY and CDR2 SVGAGI. V shed 6 bases and J shed 2 bases, with 14 bases lying between them. The CDR3 contains 14 residues. CDR3 region: CASSAGGPPYEQYF. The DNA for the CDR3 is TGTGCCAGCAGCGCCGGGGGGCCTCCCTACGAGCAGTACTTC.